The 6 T cell receptor beta chains below come from one sample, sequenced in a study of blood T cells in healthy people across ages. The authors ran a second PCR of 7 to 11 cycles using a sample-barcoded 5' primer and a J-beta primer mix. MiXCR, applied by TCRdb to the 5' RACE reads, yields one record per CDR3 protein. The data hold about 650,000 distinct CDR3 sequences, with approximately 29% observed a single time. The specimen sequenced was blood. These receptors originate from an elderly woman in good health.

V usage is TRBV7-2 and J usage is TRBJ1-2; TRBD1 is a possible D gene (5 bases). CDR1 and CDR2 from the germline V gene are SGHTA and FQGNSA. The CDR3 totals 13 residues. The V end lost 5 bases, the J end lost 8 bases, and 15 bases lay between the germline ends. The CDR3 protein is CASSPGLSMGYTF. As DNA, the CDR3 is TGTGCCAGCAGCCCGGGGCTCTCTATGGGCTACACCTTC. Full variable domain (remainder filled in from reference TRBV7-2 and TRBJ1-2): GAGVSQSPSNKVTEKGKDVELRCDPISGHTALYWYRQSLGQGLEFLIYFQGNSAPDKSGLPSDRFSAERTGGSVSTLTIQRTQQEDSAVYLCASSPGLSMGYTFGSGTRLTVV.

On this clonotype itself: A much larger clone lies one base from this, so it may be a read error. J is TRBJ2-1 and V is TRBV11-2, with TRBD2 identical over 10 bases. The germline V gene has CDR1 SGHAT and CDR2 FQNNGV. This CDR3 is 15 amino acids long. CDR3 DNA sequence: TGTGCCAACAGCTACCTAGCGGGGGCAACAATTGAGCAGTTCTTC. This gives the protein CANSYLAGATIEQFF.

The chain couples TRBV12-3 or TRBV12-4 to TRBJ1-2, with 7 bases lining up with TRBD1. The trim removed 7 bases at V and 3 bases at J, leaving 8 bases unmatched. The CDR3 runs to 14 residues. CDR3 DNA: TGTGCCAGCAAGAAGGACAGGAGCTACTATGGCTACACCTTC. It translates to CASKKDRSYYGYTF.

This clonotype was observed at least ten times. The chain employs TRBV12-3 or TRBV12-4 and TRBJ1-2; D is undetermined. This CDR3 comprises 14 residues. V lost 2 bases, J lost 7 bases, and 14 bases lay in between. For the CDR3, the DNA is TGTGCCAGCAGTTTATTGCAGGAGGTGGGTGGCTACACCTTC. It translates to CASSLLQEVGGYTF.

This clonotype was observed at least ten times. This sequence may be a read error, since a much larger clone differs from it by one base. V and J are TRBV5-6 and TRBJ2-1; D is ambiguous. The CDR3 runs 13 residues. The germline gives CDR1 SGHDT, CDR2 YYEEEE. V was cut by 2 bases and J by 10 bases, with 13 bases left in between. The DNA for the CDR3 is TGTGCCAGCAGCTTTCCAGCGAGCGAGGAGCAGTTCTTC. Amino acid sequence: CASSFPASEEQFF.

This clonotype was picked up one time. This may arise from a read error, as a much more abundant clone is one base away. The CDR3 region has the DNA TGTGCCAGCAGCGTGACAGGGGGAGACAATGAGCAGTACTTC. Translating it yields CASSVTGGDNEQYF. The rearrangement joins TRBV9 to TRBJ2-1, with 9 nucleotides matching TRBD1. Judging by the DNA end, TRBJ2-7 fits better; the J call may be wrong. The CDR3 covers 14 residues. The germline V gene has CDR1 SGDLS and CDR2 YYNGEE.